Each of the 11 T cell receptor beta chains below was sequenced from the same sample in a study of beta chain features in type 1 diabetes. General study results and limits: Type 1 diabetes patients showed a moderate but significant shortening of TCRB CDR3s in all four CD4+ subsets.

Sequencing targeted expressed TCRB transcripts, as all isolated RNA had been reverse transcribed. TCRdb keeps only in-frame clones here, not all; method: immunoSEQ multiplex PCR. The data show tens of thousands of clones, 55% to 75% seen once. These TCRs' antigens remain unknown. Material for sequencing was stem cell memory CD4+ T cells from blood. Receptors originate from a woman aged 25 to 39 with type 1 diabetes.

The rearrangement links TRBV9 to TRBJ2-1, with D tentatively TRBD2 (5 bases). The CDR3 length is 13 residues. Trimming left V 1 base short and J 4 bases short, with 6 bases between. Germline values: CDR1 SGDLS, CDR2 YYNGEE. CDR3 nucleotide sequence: TGTGCCAGCAGCGTAACGGGATACAATGAGCAGTTCTTC. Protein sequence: CASSVTGYNEQFF.

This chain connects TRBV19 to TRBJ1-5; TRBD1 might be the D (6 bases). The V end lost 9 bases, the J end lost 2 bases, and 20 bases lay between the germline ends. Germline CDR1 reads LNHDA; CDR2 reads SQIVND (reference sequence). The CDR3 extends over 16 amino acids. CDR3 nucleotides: TGTGCCAGCCTCCCTCGGGGGGGCGCGGGCAATCAGCCCCAGCATTTT. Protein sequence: CASLPRGGAGNQPQHF.

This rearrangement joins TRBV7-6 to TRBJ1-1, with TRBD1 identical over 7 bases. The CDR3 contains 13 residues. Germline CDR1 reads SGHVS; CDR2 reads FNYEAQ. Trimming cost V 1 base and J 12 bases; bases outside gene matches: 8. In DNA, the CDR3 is TGTGCCAGCAGCTTAGGGCCGACAGGGAGAACTTTCTTT. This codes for CASSLGPTGRTFF.

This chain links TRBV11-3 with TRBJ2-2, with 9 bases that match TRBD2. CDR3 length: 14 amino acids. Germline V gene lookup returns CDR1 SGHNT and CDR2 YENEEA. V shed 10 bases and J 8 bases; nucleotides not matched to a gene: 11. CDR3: CATEASGNLGELFF. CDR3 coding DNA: TGTGCCACCGAGGCTAGCGGGAATTTAGGGGAGCTGTTTTTT.

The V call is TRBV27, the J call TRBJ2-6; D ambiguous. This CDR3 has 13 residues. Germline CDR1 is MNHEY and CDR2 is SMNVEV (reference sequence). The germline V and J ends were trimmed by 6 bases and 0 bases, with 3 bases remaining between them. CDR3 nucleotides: TGTGCCAGCAGGTACTCTGGGGCCAACGTCCTGACTTTC. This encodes CASRYSGANVLTF.

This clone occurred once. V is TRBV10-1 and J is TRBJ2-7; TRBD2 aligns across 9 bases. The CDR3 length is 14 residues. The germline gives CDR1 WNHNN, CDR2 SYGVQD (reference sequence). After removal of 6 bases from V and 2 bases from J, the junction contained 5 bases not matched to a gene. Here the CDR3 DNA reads TGCGCCAGCAGCGCGGGAGGGGTTCCCTACGAGCAGTACTTC. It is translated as CASSAGGVPYEQYF.

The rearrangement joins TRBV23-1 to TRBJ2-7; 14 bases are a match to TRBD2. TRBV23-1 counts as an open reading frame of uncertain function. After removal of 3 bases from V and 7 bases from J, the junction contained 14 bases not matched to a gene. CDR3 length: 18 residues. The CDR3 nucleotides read TGCGCCAGCAGTCACTCTGGAAAGACTAGCGGGAGGGAGGGGGAGCAGTACTTC. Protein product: CASSHSGKTSGREGEQYF.

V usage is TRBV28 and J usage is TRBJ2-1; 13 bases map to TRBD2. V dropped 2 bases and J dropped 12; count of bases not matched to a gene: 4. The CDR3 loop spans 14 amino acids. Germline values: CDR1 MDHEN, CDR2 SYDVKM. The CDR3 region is CASSLGLAGAVQFF. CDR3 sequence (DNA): TGTGCCAGCAGTTTAGGACTAGCGGGAGCGGTGCAGTTCTTC.

CDR3 protein: CASSPPGQSFGNEQFF. In nucleotides, the CDR3 is TGCGCCAGCAGCCCTCCGGGACAGAGCTTTGGCAATGAGCAGTTCTTC. J is TRBJ2-1 and V is TRBV5-1; 7 bases align to TRBD1. The J segment lost 6 bases and the V segment lost 4 bases, leaving 13 bases of the junction unmatched. The CDR3 sequence is 16 residues long. Germline V gene sequence: CDR1 SGHRS, CDR2 YFSETQ.

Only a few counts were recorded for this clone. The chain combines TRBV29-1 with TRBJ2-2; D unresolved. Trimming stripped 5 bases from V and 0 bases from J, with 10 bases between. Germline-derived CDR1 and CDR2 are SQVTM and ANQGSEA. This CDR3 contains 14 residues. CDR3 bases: TGCAGCGTTCTGTGGAGCGCGAACACCGGGGAGCTGTTTTTT. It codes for CSVLWSANTGELFF.

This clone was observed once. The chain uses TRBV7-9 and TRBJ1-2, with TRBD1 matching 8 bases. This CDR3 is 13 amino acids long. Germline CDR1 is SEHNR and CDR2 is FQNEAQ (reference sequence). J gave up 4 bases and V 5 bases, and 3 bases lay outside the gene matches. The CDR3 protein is CASSRTGSYGYTF. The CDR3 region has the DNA TGTGCCAGCAGCCGGACAGGGAGCTATGGCTACACCTTC. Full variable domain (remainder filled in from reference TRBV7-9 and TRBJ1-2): DTGVSQNPRHKITKRGQNVTFRCDPISEHNRLYWYRQTLGQGPEFLTYFQNEAQLEKSRLLSDRFSAERPKGSFSTLEIQRTEQGDSAMYLCASSRTGSYGYTFGSGTRLTVV.